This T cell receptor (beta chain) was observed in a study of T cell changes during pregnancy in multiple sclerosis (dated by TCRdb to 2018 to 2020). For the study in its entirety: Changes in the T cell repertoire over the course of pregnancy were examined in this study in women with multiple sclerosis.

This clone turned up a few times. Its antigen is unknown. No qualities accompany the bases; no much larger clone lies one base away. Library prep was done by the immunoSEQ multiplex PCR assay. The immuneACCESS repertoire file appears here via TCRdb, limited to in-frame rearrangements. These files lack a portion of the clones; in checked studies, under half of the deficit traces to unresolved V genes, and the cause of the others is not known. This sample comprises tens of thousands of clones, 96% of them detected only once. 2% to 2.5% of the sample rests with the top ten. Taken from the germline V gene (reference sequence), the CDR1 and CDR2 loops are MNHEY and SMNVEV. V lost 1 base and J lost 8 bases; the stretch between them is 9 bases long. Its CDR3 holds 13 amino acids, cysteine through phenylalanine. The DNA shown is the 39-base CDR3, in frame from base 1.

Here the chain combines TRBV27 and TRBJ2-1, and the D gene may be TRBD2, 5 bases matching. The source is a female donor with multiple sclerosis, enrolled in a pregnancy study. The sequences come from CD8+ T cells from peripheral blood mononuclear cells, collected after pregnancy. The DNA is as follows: TGTGCCAGCAGTTTATTTTCGAGGGATGAGCAGTTCTTC. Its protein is CASSLFSRDEQFF.